Shown below are 28 T cell receptor beta chains from a single sample sequenced in a study of blood T cell repertoires in COVID-19. Sequenced by immunoSEQ multiplex PCR; TCRdb stores in-frame clones only, minus some. The table records 100,000 or so clones, 91% of them present only once. Sequencing was performed on peripheral blood. All receptors come from a man between 60 and 70 years old with acute or convalescent COVID-19.

The chain uses TRBV3-1 (or the pseudogene TRBV3-2) and TRBJ2-2; 8 bases map to TRBD2. The CDR3 is 14 residues long. The junction had 0 bases not matched to a gene; V was cut back by 1 base and J by 5 bases. CDR1 is LGHDT and CDR2 is YNNKEL in the germline V gene (reference sequence). CDR3 DNA: TGTGCCAGCAGCCAAGCGGGAGGGACCGGGGAGCTGTTTTTT. Protein: CASSQAGGTGELFF.

This clone was seen once. This chain joins TRBV7-2 and TRBJ2-1; the D gene is possibly TRBD1 (5 bases). Trimming removed 4 bases from V and 4 bases from J, with 11 bases in between. CDR1 is SGHTA and CDR2 is FQGNSA in the germline V gene. The CDR3 length is 14 residues. The CDR3 DNA follows: TGTGCCAGCAGCTGGGGAAGACAGTACAATGAGCAGTTCTTC. This gives the protein CASSWGRQYNEQFF.

V and J are TRBV19 and TRBJ1-1; 7 nucleotides match TRBD1. CDR1 and CDR2 (germline): LNHDA, SQIVND (reference sequence). The trim removed 8 bases at V and 5 bases at J, leaving 11 bases unmatched. The CDR3 runs 14 residues. CDR3 nucleotides: TGTGCCAGTGCTCGGGACAGTCTCTCTACTGAAGCTTTCTTT. This codes for CASARDSLSTEAFF.

The rearrangement joins TRBV3-1 (or the pseudogene TRBV3-2) to TRBJ1-4, with a tentative D call TRBD1 (6 bases). The CDR3 sequence is 15 residues long. The germline V gene has CDR1 LGHDT and CDR2 YNNKEL (reference sequence). Trimming pared 1 base from V and 7 bases from J, leaving 13 bases between. CDR3 nucleotides: TGTGCCAGCAGCCAAGTTACTGGGGGCGGTGAAAAACTGTTTTTT. This encodes CASSQVTGGGEKLFF.

The chain carries TRBV28 and TRBJ1-3; weak D call: TRBD1 (5 bases). The CDR3 length is 14 residues. Trimming cost V 5 bases and J 2 bases, with 10 bases left between them. Per germline, CDR1 MDHEN and CDR2 SYDVKM. This chain's CDR3 is CASSRTYTGNTIYF. CDR3 in DNA: TGTGCCAGCAGTCGGACATACACTGGAAACACCATATATTTT.

This clone showed up just once. The rearrangement links TRBV27 to TRBJ1-5; D perhaps matches TRBD1 (6 bases). The V gene lost 5 bases and the J gene lost 6 bases, with 14 bases spanning the gap. The CDR3 consists of 14 residues. Germline V lookup: CDR1 MNHEY, CDR2 SMNVEV (reference sequence). CDR3 sequence reads: CASSLNRAGQPQHF. CDR3 DNA sequence: TGTGCCAGCAGTCTTAACAGGGCCGGTCAGCCCCAGCATTTT.

This chain links TRBV6-5 with TRBJ2-5, with TRBD2 matching over 9 bases. Losses at the gene ends were 5 bases for V and 5 bases for J; bases not matched to a gene: 6. The CDR3 has 14 amino acids. Germline CDR1 reads MNHEY; CDR2 reads SVGAGI. The CDR3: CASSRSGSWETQYF. The CDR3 DNA follows: TGTGCCAGCAGTCGTAGCGGGAGTTGGGAGACCCAGTACTTC.

The chain recombines TRBV10-3 with TRBJ2-3; a possible D gene is TRBD1 (8 bases). The V and J ends lost 7 bases and 7 bases respectively, with 21 bases between them. The V gene's germline CDR1 is ENHRY and CDR2 SYGVKD. The CDR3 length is 15 residues. CDR3 loop: CAINRGDRTSNTQYF. Written as DNA, the CDR3 is TGTGCCATCAACCGGGGGGACAGGACCTCCAATACGCAGTATTTT.

This rearrangement joins TRBV5-4 to TRBJ1-2, with 7 bases fitting TRBD1. The CDR3 covers 14 residues. Trimming removed 0 bases from V and 6 bases from J; junction bases left unmatched: 5. CDR1 SGHNT and CDR2 YYREEE come from the germline V gene (reference sequence). DNA for the CDR3: TGTGCCAGCAGCTTGGACAGGGGAACGGATGGCTACACCTTC. It yields the protein CASSLDRGTDGYTF.

This clone appeared once. The chain uses TRBV2 and TRBJ1-5; tentatively, D is TRBD1 (6 bases). CDR1 is SNHLY, CDR2 FYNNEI, per germline. V lost 8 bases to trimming and J lost 6 bases, with 14 bases between them. This CDR3 has 13 amino acids. As DNA, the CDR3 is TGTGCCAGCGGGAAAGGGGGTGGTCAGCCCCAGCATTTT. This codes for CASGKGGGQPQHF. Supplemented by reference TRBV2 and TRBJ1-5, the full variable domain reads EPEVTQTPSHQVTQMGQEVILRCVPISNHLYFYWYRQILGQKVEFLVSFYNNEISEKSEIFDDQFSVERPDGSNFTLKIRSTKLEDSAMYFCASGKGGGQPQHFGDGTRLSIL.

The V call is TRBV10-3, the J call TRBJ1-2; the D is unclear. Germline values: CDR1 ENHRY, CDR2 SYGVKD. Trimming left V 6 bases short and J 8 bases short, with 16 bases between. This CDR3 spans 13 amino acids. The CDR3 DNA reads as TGTGCCATCAGCCCCACGGCGGGAGGGGGCTACACCTTC. It specifies CAISPTAGGGYTF.

This clone was detected once. This chain uses TRBV2 with TRBJ1-3; the D is unclear. Germline V gene sequence: CDR1 SNHLY, CDR2 FYNNEI. Trimming took 5 bases from V and 0 from J, leaving 14 bases between them. The CDR3 is 16 amino acids. The CDR3 spells CASSLDAGYSGNTIYF. The DNA for the CDR3 is TGTGCCAGCAGTTTAGACGCAGGATACTCTGGAAACACCATATATTTT. Complete variable domain (other parts from reference TRBV2 and TRBJ1-3): EPEVTQTPSHQVTQMGQEVILRCVPISNHLYFYWYRQILGQKVEFLVSFYNNEISEKSEIFDDQFSVERPDGSNFTLKIRSTKLEDSAMYFCASSLDAGYSGNTIYFGEGSWLTVV.

The chain carries TRBV15 and TRBJ2-5; 7 bases agree with TRBD1. Germline CDR1 LNHNV, CDR2 YYDKDF (reference sequence). The V gene end was trimmed by 0 bases and the J gene end by 7 bases; junction bases not matched to a gene: 8. This CDR3 region has 15 residues. CDR3 region: CATSRERTGSGTQYF. The CDR3 nucleotides read TGTGCCACCAGCAGAGAAAGGACAGGCTCAGGGACCCAGTACTTC.

This clone was counted once. The rearrangement uses TRBV11-2 and TRBJ1-2; 9 bases match TRBD1. The germline CDR1 and CDR2 sequences are SGHAT and FQNNGV. The CDR3 is 15 residues long. V lost 1 base, J lost 8 bases, and 8 bases stayed unmatched. The CDR3 protein is CASSLVHGTGRGYTF. The CDR3 nucleotides are TGTGCCAGCAGCTTAGTTCACGGGACAGGGAGAGGCTACACCTTC.

The chain joins TRBV5-1 to TRBJ2-1, with 7 bases lining up with TRBD2. From germline, CDR1 is SGHRS and CDR2 YFSETQ. J gave up 1 base and V 0 bases, and 7 bases lay outside the gene matches. The CDR3 length is 17 residues. CDR3 protein: CASSLAGAGASYNEQFF. The CDR3 DNA reads TGCGCCAGCAGCTTGGCCGGTGCGGGAGCGTCCTACAATGAGCAGTTCTTC. Full variable domain (missing parts from reference TRBV5-1 and TRBJ2-1): KAGVTQTPRYLIKTRGQQVTLSCSPISGHRSVSWYQQTPGQGLQFLFEYFSETQRNKGNFPGRFSGRQFSNSRSEMNVSTLELGDSALYLCASSLAGAGASYNEQFFGPGTRLTVL.

This chain links TRBV30 with TRBJ1-5, with a tentative D call TRBD1 (5 bases). Looked up from germline, CDR1 is GTSNPN and CDR2 is SVGIG (reference sequence). The V end was cut by 1 base, the J end by 7 bases, with 11 bases between. The CDR3 loop spans 13 amino acids. The CDR3 loop reads CAWSDGGVQPQHF. The DNA for the CDR3 is TGTGCCTGGAGTGACGGGGGTGTCCAGCCCCAGCATTTT.

The chain couples TRBV7-3 to TRBJ2-3; D is undetermined. The CDR3 runs to 14 residues. Trimming removed 5 bases at V and 3 bases at J, with 12 bases between. Per the germline V gene, CDR1 is SGHTA and CDR2 is FQGTGA. As DNA, the CDR3 is TGTGCCAGCAGCCAACAATTCGGGACAGATACGCAGTATTTT. Translation gives CASSQQFGTDTQYF.

V usage is TRBV27 and J usage is TRBJ2-7; TRBD1 agrees at 10 bases. Germline values: CDR1 MNHEY, CDR2 SMNVEV (reference sequence). There are 15 residues in the CDR3. V dropped 3 bases and J dropped 4; count of bases not matched to a gene: 6. CDR3 coding DNA: TGTGCCAGCAGTTTGGGGACAGGGGAGGGGTACGAGCAGTACTTC. This translates into CASSLGTGEGYEQYF.

The rearrangement joins TRBV19 to TRBJ2-1; 7 positions match TRBD2. J lost 7 bases, V lost 1 base, and 13 bases had no gene match. Germline V gene data show CDR1 as LNHDA and CDR2 as SQIVND (reference sequence). CDR3 length equals 17 residues. The CDR3 region has the DNA TGTGCCAGTAGTATAGGGGGAGGGGCCGTAGGGTGGAATGAGCAGTTCTTC. This gives the protein CASSIGGGAVGWNEQFF.

The CDR3 sequence: CASSNYGYTF. For the CDR3, the DNA is TGTGCCAGCAGCAATTATGGCTACACCTTC. This chain connects TRBV28 to TRBJ1-2; D unresolved. Trimming removed 6 bases at V and 5 bases at J, with 4 bases between. CDR1 MDHEN and CDR2 SYDVKM come from the germline V gene. This CDR3 contains 10 residues.

This chain connects TRBV6-5 to TRBJ2-5; 9 nucleotides match TRBD1. The trim removed 8 bases at V and 4 bases at J, leaving 5 bases unmatched. The germline gives CDR1 MNHEY, CDR2 SVGAGI. CDR3 length: 13 amino acids. CDR3 nucleotide sequence: TGTGCCAGCTGGGACAGGGAGGGAGAGACCCAGTACTTC. Its translation: CASWDREGETQYF.

This chain joins TRBV9 and TRBJ2-1; 9 nucleotides agree with TRBD2. V shed 4 bases, J shed 6 bases, and the junction held 11 bases outside the gene matches. The CDR3 runs to 16 residues. CDR1 and CDR2 (germline): SGDLS, YYNGEE. CDR3: CASSKTGTSHSNEQFF. DNA of the CDR3: TGTGCCAGCAGCAAGACCGGGACTAGCCATAGCAATGAGCAGTTCTTC.

This clone appeared once. The chain couples TRBV6-1 to TRBJ2-1; TRBD2 agrees at 14 bases. The CDR3 consists of 19 residues. The germline gives CDR1 MNHNS, CDR2 SASEGT. Trimming removed 4 bases from V and 3 bases from J; junction bases left unmatched: 11. The CDR3 sequence is CASSGPTSGRATHYNEQFF. The CDR3 DNA sequence: TGTGCCAGCAGTGGCCCGACTAGCGGGAGGGCCACTCACTACAATGAGCAGTTCTTC.

This rearrangement joins TRBV5-1 to TRBJ2-7; 11 bases fit TRBD2. With V trimmed by 0 bases and J by 3 bases, 5 bases remained unmatched. Germline loops: CDR1 SGHRS, CDR2 YFSETQ. The length of the CDR3 is 16 residues. The CDR3 loop reads CASSLDPGTSGYEQYF. As DNA, the CDR3 is TGCGCCAGCAGCTTGGACCCCGGGACTAGCGGCTACGAGCAGTACTTC.

The V call is TRBV30, the J call TRBJ1-5; tentative D call: TRBD1 (6 bases). The length of the CDR3 is 15 residues. Looked up from germline, CDR1 is GTSNPN and CDR2 is SVGIG (reference sequence). The V and J ends lost 0 bases and 4 bases respectively, with 13 bases between them. The CDR3 loop is CAWSVPRGRNQPQHF. The CDR3 nucleotides are TGTGCCTGGAGTGTTCCCAGGGGCAGGAATCAGCCCCAGCATTTT.

The rearrangement joins TRBV5-4 to TRBJ2-7, with D perhaps TRBD2 (6 bases). The germline V and J ends were trimmed by 5 bases and 7 bases, with 16 bases remaining between them. This CDR3 has 13 residues. Germline lookup yields CDR1 SGHNT and CDR2 YYREEE (reference sequence). The CDR3 here is CASRVSGVGEQYF. CDR3 sequence (DNA): TGTGCCAGCAGGGTGTCGGGAGTGGGTGAGCAGTACTTC.

This clone is a singleton in its sample. The chain recombines TRBV27 with TRBJ1-1; no clear D. The CDR3 consists of 11 residues. Germline V gives CDR1 MNHEY, CDR2 SMNVEV (reference sequence). V was trimmed by 7 bases and J by 8 bases, leaving 11 bases between them. CDR3 nucleotide sequence: TGTGCCAGCACCTTGGGAGGGGAAGCTTTCTTT. As protein: CASTLGGEAFF.

The gene calls are TRBV10-3 and TRBJ1-1; possible D gene TRBD1, 5 bases. Trimming took 8 bases from V and 1 from J, leaving 11 bases between them. The length of the CDR3 is 13 residues. CDR1 is ENHRY, CDR2 SYGVKD, per germline. The CDR3 protein is CAIGRDRNTEAFF. The DNA of the CDR3 is TGTGCCATCGGGCGAGACAGGAACACTGAAGCTTTCTTT.